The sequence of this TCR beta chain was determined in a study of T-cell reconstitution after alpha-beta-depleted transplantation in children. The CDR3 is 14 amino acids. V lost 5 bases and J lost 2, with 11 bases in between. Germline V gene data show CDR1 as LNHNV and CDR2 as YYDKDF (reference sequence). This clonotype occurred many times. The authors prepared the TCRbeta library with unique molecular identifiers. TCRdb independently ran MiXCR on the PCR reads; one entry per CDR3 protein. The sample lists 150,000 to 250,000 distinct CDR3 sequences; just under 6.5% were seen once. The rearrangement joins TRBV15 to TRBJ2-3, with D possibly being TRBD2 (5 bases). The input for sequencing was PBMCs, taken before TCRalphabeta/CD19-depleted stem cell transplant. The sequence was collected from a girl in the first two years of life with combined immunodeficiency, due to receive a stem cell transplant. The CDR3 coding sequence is TGTGCCACCAGCCCGGTGCGGGCCACAGATACGCAGTATTTT. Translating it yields CATSPVRATDTQYF.